The source of this TCR beta chain is a study of response to subunit inactivated influenza vaccine. This clonotype was observed a handful of times. TCRdb passed the RT-PCR reads through MiXCR, listing each CDR3 protein once. The repertoire includes more than 450,000 distinct CDR3 sequences, about 11% of them detected once, and 8% to 13% sits in the top ten. CDR3 length: 16 residues. Germline V lookup: CDR1 SGHTA, CDR2 FQGNSA. V was pared by 1 base and J by 6 bases, with 15 bases between. This same sample was also part of a study on T cells expressing NK-cell markers. From that second work: cDNA encoding TCR beta was synthesized via 5'RACE template switching incorporating UMIs. The eight sequenced donors comprised seven who were HCMV-seropositive and one who was seronegative. More than five of the donors carried dominant NKG2C+ clonotypes that took up 1.0-7.0% of their CD8+ T cells.

The sequence was obtained from a man aged 50-60 years who received an inactivated influenza vaccine. The source was PBMCs from blood, collected on the day of vaccination. The chain has TRBV7-2 and TRBJ2-2; tentatively, D is TRBD2 (6 bases). The CDR3 bases are TGTGCCAGCAGCTTAGGCCCCGGAGGGTTCTCCGGGGAGCTGTTTTTT. Translated: CASSLGPGGFSGELFF.